This T cell receptor beta chain comes out of a study of T cells in Graves' hyperthyroidism and ophthalmopathy. Study in general: Peripheral blood collection took place at initial diagnosis, before any treatment.

From RNA transcripts, TCR beta CDR3 regions were amplified. The TCR CDR3 was amplified in a first-round RT-PCR using the HTBI primer set. Via MiXCR, TCRdb re-called the multiplex PCR reads, giving one row per CDR3 protein. The data contain about half a million distinct CDR3 sequences, about 16% of them singletons. Those patients with uncontrolled infection, other autoimmune disease, pregnancy or lactation were excluded. For the diagnoses, clinical symptoms, serum thyroxine and TRAb, thyroid ultrasound and orbital computed tomography were used. PBMCs came from more than 9 ml fresh peripheral blood. The clonotype was recovered from a woman aged 30 to 39 with Graves' ophthalmopathy. The specimen was blood.

The CDR3, as DNA: TGCGCCAGCAGCTTGGCCCCTGGGACTGGCTACGAGCAGTACTTC. Its protein product is CASSLAPGTGYEQYF. The V gene is TRBV5-1, the J gene TRBJ2-7, with D possibly TRBD2 on 6 matching bases. CDR3 size: 15 residues. V lost 0 bases and J 3 bases, leaving 13 bases between the germline ends. CDR1 and CDR2 from the germline V gene are SGHRS and YFSETQ.